The T cell receptor (beta chain) described here comes from a study of CD8+ T cells in alopecia areata. Broader study findings: For baseline CD8+ expansion, any link to response stays uncertain with one nonresponder.

This sample's treatment: oral pan-JAK inhibitor, 5-10 mg twice daily. This clone was seen only a few times. Its antigen is not known. As the sequencing template, cDNA was produced by extracting RNA and reverse transcribing it. Sequencing was performed with immunoSEQ multiplex PCR; in TCRdb, only in-frame clones are kept and a portion is missing. The table lists around 120,000 clones, 58% of them singletons. The CDR3 spans 14 residues. CDR1 and CDR2 (germline): SQVTM, ANQGSEA. V gave up 4 bases and J gave up 5 bases; unmatched junction bases: 8. The chain is built from TRBV29-1 and TRBJ2-7; 10 nucleotides align to TRBD1. The sequence came from a human donor with alopecia areata. The source material was CD8+ T cells sorted from blood, sampled at week 4, from a patient treated with tofacitinib. The chain's CDR3 is CSVAGQGEEDEQYF. CDR3 DNA sequence: TGCAGCGTTGCTGGACAGGGGGAGGAGGACGAGCAGTACTTC.